A single sample is the source of the 22 T cell receptor beta chains below, sequenced in a study of cytomegalovirus exposure and HLA in healthy donors. PCR amplification relied on 60 Vbeta primers (plus 13 Jbeta primers). Sequencing was performed with immunoSEQ multiplex PCR; in TCRdb, only in-frame clones are kept and a portion is missing. The sample includes about 100,000 clones, approximately 80% seen only once; the top ten take more than 4%. Material for sequencing was PBMCs. All receptors come from a male donor in good health and CMV-seronegative.

The chain employs TRBV6-5 and TRBJ1-2; D is ambiguous. This CDR3 comprises 13 residues. Germline V gives CDR1 MNHEY, CDR2 SVGAGI. Trimming cost V 2 bases and J 2 bases, with 6 bases left between them. CDR3 sequence reads: CASSYAGNYGYTF. The CDR3 nucleotides read TGTGCCAGCAGTTACGCAGGAAACTATGGCTACACCTTC.

The chain links TRBV6-4 to TRBJ2-3; TRBD1 agrees at 7 bases. This CDR3 is 16 amino acids long. Germline V lookup: CDR1 MRHNA, CDR2 SNTAGT. V was clipped by 0 bases and J by 4 bases; unmatched bases: 7. CDR3 sequence: CASSDSPDRVPDTQYF. The CDR3 bases are TGTGCCAGCAGTGACTCGCCAGACAGGGTCCCAGATACGCAGTATTTT.

This clone was seen a handful of times. This rearrangement joins TRBV10-1 to TRBJ2-3, with TRBD1 matching 11 bases. Germline CDR1 WNHNN, CDR2 SYGVQD (reference sequence). This CDR3 has 16 residues. After removal of 2 bases from V and 2 bases from J, the junction contained 3 bases not matched to a gene. CDR3 in amino acids: CASSERDRGSTDTQYF. In DNA, the CDR3 is TGCGCCAGCAGTGAGCGGGACAGGGGGTCCACAGATACGCAGTATTTT.

The chain has TRBV2 and TRBJ2-7, with 9 bases that match TRBD1. V trimming: 6 bases; J trimming: 1 base; junction bases outside the gene matches: 1. CDR3 length: 13 residues. Germline CDR1 SNHLY, CDR2 FYNNEI. CDR3 sequence: CASRGQGSYEQYF. For the CDR3, the DNA is TGTGCCAGCAGGGGACAGGGTTCCTACGAGCAGTACTTC.

This chain joins TRBV7-3 and TRBJ2-1, with D possibly being TRBD2 (6 bases). V lost 5 bases, J lost 9 bases, and 23 bases lay in between. The CDR3 loop spans 16 amino acids. Germline-derived CDR1 and CDR2 are SGHTA and FQGTGA. CDR3 DNA: TGTGCCAGCAGCCCCCCTAATCGTGGAGGGGCAGGTGAGCAGTTCTTC. This encodes CASSPPNRGGAGEQFF.

This sequence joins TRBV25-1 and TRBJ1-5, with D unresolved. The germline gives CDR1 MGHDK, CDR2 SYGVNS. Trimming pared 5 bases from V and 0 bases from J, leaving 8 bases between. This CDR3 has 14 residues. Here the CDR3 DNA reads TGTGCCAGCAGTCTCGGTAATAGCAATCAGCCCCAGCATTTT. This translates into CASSLGNSNQPQHF.

This chain uses TRBV27 with TRBJ2-7; 9 nucleotides line up with TRBD2. The CDR3 consists of 15 residues. V lost 5 bases, J lost 5 bases, and 10 bases stayed unmatched. From germline, CDR1 is MNHEY and CDR2 SMNVEV (reference sequence). The CDR3 DNA reads as TGTGCCAGCAGTCCTTTAGCGGGAGCGAGGAACGAGCAGTACTTC. Encoded protein: CASSPLAGARNEQYF.

This clone was counted only a few times. This chain uses TRBV25-1 with TRBJ2-7; D perhaps matches TRBD1 (5 bases). Per germline, CDR1 MGHDK and CDR2 SYGVNS. The CDR3 has 14 amino acids. The V and J ends lost 0 bases and 3 bases respectively, with 9 bases between them. This CDR3 reads CASSEYRGNYEQYF. CDR3 bases: TGTGCCAGCAGTGAATATAGGGGAAACTACGAGCAGTACTTC.

The chain carries TRBV6-5 and TRBJ2-2; 7 positions agree with TRBD1. This CDR3 has 15 residues. CDR1 is MNHEY, CDR2 SVGAGI, per germline. J gave up 5 bases and V 4 bases, and 7 bases lay outside the gene matches. The CDR3 loop reads CASSSWDSRTGELFF. The CDR3 nucleotides read TGTGCCAGCAGTTCCTGGGACAGCAGAACCGGGGAGCTGTTTTTT.

This clone has a handful of counts. The DNA is left out, because the CDR3 cannot be placed on it with certainty; the CDR3 is given as TCRdb lists it. The CDR3 sequence is CSVGYGTGDFF. V is TRBV29-1 and J is TRBJ2-1; TRBD1 was called by the table and not checked on the DNA. The V gene's germline CDR1 is SQVTM and CDR2 ANQGSEA. The CDR3 extends over 11 residues, inclusive of both ends.

The chain links TRBV5-1 to TRBJ2-7; D possibly corresponds to TRBD2 (6 bases). V was shortened by 4 bases and J by 2 bases, with 19 bases between the two germline ends. The germline V gene has CDR1 SGHRS and CDR2 YFSETQ. The CDR3 spans 16 residues. In DNA, the CDR3 is TGCGCCAGCAGCCCCCACTTTGGGCGGACTACCTACGAGCAGTACTTC. It is translated as CASSPHFGRTTYEQYF.

The chain carries TRBV27 and TRBJ2-2, with 9 bases fitting TRBD1. The germline V gene has CDR1 MNHEY and CDR2 SMNVEV (reference sequence). V was pared by 0 bases and J by 4 bases, with 6 bases of the junction left unmatched. The CDR3 is made up of 17 amino acids. The CDR3 nucleotides are TGTGCCAGCAGTTTATCTCCCGGGACAGGGATCACCGGGGAGCTGTTTTTT. Encoded protein: CASSLSPGTGITGELFF.

The genes are TRBV7-9 and TRBJ2-7; TRBD1 agrees at 9 bases. V was clipped by 1 base and J by 3 bases; unmatched bases: 4. This CDR3 is built from 15 residues. Germline CDR1 SEHNR, CDR2 FQNEAQ (reference sequence). CDR3 DNA: TGTGCCAGCAGCTTAGAGGGACAGGGAAACTACGAGCAGTACTTC. It yields the protein CASSLEGQGNYEQYF.

The chain couples TRBV4-1 to TRBJ2-6, with 8 bases identical to TRBD1. This CDR3 comprises 17 residues. Trimming cost V 4 bases and J 3 bases; bases outside gene matches: 8. The V gene's germline CDR1 is MGHRA and CDR2 YSYEKL. CDR3 DNA: TGCGCCAGCAGCCGAGAGCCAGGGGGCCGTGGGGCCAACGTCCTGACTTTC. Encoded protein: CASSREPGGRGANVLTF.

The chain joins TRBV2 to TRBJ2-7; 9 bases map to TRBD2. Germline V lookup: CDR1 SNHLY, CDR2 FYNNEI. The trim removed 6 bases at V and 3 bases at J, leaving 9 bases unmatched. The CDR3 has 15 amino acids. As DNA, the CDR3 is TGTGCCAGCAGGACGACTAGCGGTCTTTTCTACGAGCAGTACTTC. It codes for CASRTTSGLFYEQYF.

V is TRBV5-6 and J is TRBJ2-1, with 14 positions matching TRBD2. The CDR3 covers 15 residues. Germline V gene lookup returns CDR1 SGHDT and CDR2 YYEEEE. The V gene end was trimmed by 4 bases and the J gene end by 7 bases; junction bases not matched to a gene: 4. As DNA, the CDR3 is TGTGCCAGCAGCCGCCGACTAGCGGGAGGGAATGAGCAGTTCTTC. Translating it yields CASSRRLAGGNEQFF.

V gene TRBV10-1 combines with J gene TRBJ2-7; a weak D match, TRBD1 (7 bases). V was trimmed by 8 bases and J by 6 bases, leaving 20 bases between them. The CDR3 has 14 residues. Germline loops: CDR1 WNHNN, CDR2 SYGVQD (reference sequence). The CDR3 here is CASARGGGSFEQYF. The DNA for the CDR3 is TGCGCCAGCGCCAGAGGAGGGGGCTCGTTCGAGCAGTACTTC.

This clone came up a few times. This rearrangement joins TRBV7-9 to TRBJ1-5; D gene unclear. The CDR3 length is 14 residues. The V gene's germline CDR1 is SEHNR and CDR2 FQNEAQ (reference sequence). Trimming stripped 6 bases from V and 3 bases from J, with 12 bases between. This CDR3 reads CASSFGNSNQPQHF. The CDR3 bases are TGTGCCAGCAGTTTCGGGAACTCCAATCAGCCCCAGCATTTT.

The chain couples TRBV2 to TRBJ2-1; 9 nucleotides line up with TRBD1. J gave up 15 bases and V 6 bases, and 6 bases lay outside the gene matches. Germline-derived CDR1 and CDR2 are SNHLY and FYNNEI. The CDR3 has 11 amino acids. The CDR3 DNA reads as TGTGCCAGCAGGACGGACAGGGGAGTGTTCTTC. Its protein product is CASRTDRGVFF.

The gene calls are TRBV11-2 and TRBJ2-7, with a possible D match to TRBD1 (5 bases). Germline values: CDR1 SGHAT, CDR2 FQNNGV. V dropped 5 bases and J dropped 5 bases, with 16 bases sitting between them. CDR3 length: 14 residues. CDR3 loop: CASSPTAGFHEQYF. CDR3 sequence (DNA): TGTGCCAGCAGCCCTACGGCAGGGTTCCACGAGCAGTACTTC.

This clone occurred a few times. The chain joins TRBV27 to TRBJ1-1, with 10 bases identical to TRBD1. The germline V gene encodes CDR1 MNHEY and CDR2 SMNVEV (reference sequence). The CDR3 is made up of 16 amino acids. The V gene end was trimmed by 5 bases and the J gene end by 3 bases; junction bases not matched to a gene: 9. The CDR3 DNA reads as TGTGCCAGCAGTCCGAGGACAGGGGGATTGGACACTGAAGCTTTCTTT. This sequence encodes CASSPRTGGLDTEAFF.

The genes are TRBV4-1 and TRBJ1-2; D is uncertain. Germline V gives CDR1 MGHRA, CDR2 YSYEKL. The CDR3 consists of 13 residues. V shed 2 bases and J shed 3 bases, with 7 bases lying between them. The CDR3 loop is CASSQMRDYGYTF. For the CDR3, the DNA is TGCGCCAGCAGCCAAATGAGGGACTATGGCTACACCTTC.